Listed below are T cell receptor beta chains from one sample, sequenced in a study of T-cell memory formation after mild COVID-19. Each CDR3 protein gets one entry after TCRdb re-called the 5' RACE reads with MiXCR. The sample has over 70,000 distinct CDR3 sequences, 10% to 15% seen once. Input material: PBMCs or a T cell subset sorted from them (not recorded which). These receptors were collected from an adult woman who had mild COVID-19 (a few samples of this study predate the infection). Cell type and time point are not known. The CDR3 runs from the conserved cysteine through the conserved F or W. A D gene is named only where the DNA matches it firmly. Clone size is stated in some rows and not others, as once, few, many or a class when expanded.

j_gene: TRBJ1-5
v_gene: TRBV2
d_gene: NA
abundance: NA
CDR3aa: CASTRHNQPQHF
CDR3nt: TGTGCCAGCACAAGACATAATCAGCCCCAGCATTTT

j_gene: TRBJ2-7
v_gene: TRBV7-8
d_gene: TRBD1
abundance: NA
CDR3aa: CASSQTGVEQYF
CDR3nt: TGTGCCAGCAGCCAGACAGGGGTCGAGCAGTACTTC

j_gene: TRBJ2-6
v_gene: TRBV29-1
d_gene: NA
abundance: few
CDR3aa: CSALSSGANVLTF
CDR3nt: TGCAGTGCCCTTAGCTCTGGGGCCAACGTCCTGACTTTC

j_gene: TRBJ2-5
v_gene: TRBV6-5
d_gene: TRBD1
abundance: few
CDR3aa: CASSPWTGDWVETQYF
CDR3nt: TGTGCCAGCAGTCCTTGGACAGGGGACTGGGTGGAGACCCAGTACTTC

j_gene: TRBJ2-5
v_gene: TRBV5-6
d_gene: TRBD2
abundance: NA
CDR3aa: CASSLPTSGGPATQYF
CDR3nt: TGTGCCAGCAGCTTACCGACTAGCGGGGGGCCCGCGACCCAGTACTTC

j_gene: TRBJ2-3
v_gene: TRBV6-5
d_gene: TRBD2
abundance: few
CDR3aa: CASRSGLAGTDTQYF
CDR3nt: TGTGCCAGCAGATCTGGACTAGCGGGCACAGATACGCAGTATTTT

j_gene: TRBJ2-1
v_gene: TRBV7-3
d_gene: NA
abundance: few
CDR3aa: CASSLGTWDEQFF
CDR3nt: TGTGCCAGCAGCTTGGGGACATGGGATGAGCAGTTCTTC

j_gene: TRBJ2-1
v_gene: TRBV3-1
d_gene: TRBD2
abundance: few
CDR3aa: CASSQDAGAVEQFF
CDR3nt: TGTGCCAGCAGCCAAGATGCGGGAGCCGTTGAGCAGTTCTTC

j_gene: TRBJ1-1
v_gene: TRBV6-5
d_gene: NA
abundance: few
CDR3aa: CASRAIVHTEAFF
CDR3nt: TGTGCCAGCAGGGCTATCGTCCACACTGAAGCTTTCTTT

j_gene: TRBJ2-3
v_gene: TRBV20-1
d_gene: TRBD2
abundance: NA
CDR3aa: CSARDGLAGVTDTQYF
CDR3nt: TGCAGTGCTAGAGATGGACTAGCGGGAGTTACAGATACGCAGTATTTT

j_gene: TRBJ1-5
v_gene: TRBV24-1
d_gene: TRBD1
abundance: NA
CDR3aa: CATSDPSTGVGQPQHF
CDR3nt: TGTGCCACCAGTGACCCATCAACAGGGGTGGGTCAGCCCCAGCATTTT

j_gene: TRBJ2-1
v_gene: TRBV7-9
d_gene: TRBD2
abundance: few
CDR3aa: CASSIGVAGGNEQFF
CDR3nt: TGTGCCAGCAGCATAGGGGTAGCGGGGGGCAATGAGCAGTTCTTC

j_gene: TRBJ2-2
v_gene: TRBV9
d_gene: NA
abundance: many
CDR3aa: CASSVAPEGGVTGELFF
CDR3nt: TGTGCCAGCAGCGTCGCCCCTGAGGGGGGAGTAACCGGGGAGCTGTTTTTT